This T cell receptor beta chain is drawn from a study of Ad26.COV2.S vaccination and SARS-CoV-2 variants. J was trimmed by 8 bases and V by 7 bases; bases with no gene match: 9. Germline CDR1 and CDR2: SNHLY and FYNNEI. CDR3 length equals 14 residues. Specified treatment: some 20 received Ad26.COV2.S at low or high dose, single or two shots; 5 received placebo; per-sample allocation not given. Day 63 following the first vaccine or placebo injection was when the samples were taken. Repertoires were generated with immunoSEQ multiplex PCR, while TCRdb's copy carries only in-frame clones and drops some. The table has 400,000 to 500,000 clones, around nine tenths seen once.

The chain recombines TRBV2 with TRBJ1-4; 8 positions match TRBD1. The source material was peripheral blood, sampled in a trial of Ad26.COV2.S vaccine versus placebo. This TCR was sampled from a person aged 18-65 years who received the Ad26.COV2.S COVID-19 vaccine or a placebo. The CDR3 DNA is TGTGCCAGCACCCCGGACAGGGTAAAAGAAAAACTGTTTTTT. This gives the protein CASTPDRVKEKLFF.